Each of the 14 T cell receptor beta chains below was sequenced from the same sample in a study of blood T cell repertoires in COVID-19. Assay: immunoSEQ multiplex PCR; the TCRdb copy retains only in-frame clones and omits some. The repertoire holds 150,000 to 200,000 clones, with 70% to 90% as singletons. Sequenced material: peripheral blood. These receptors came from a man between 35 and 55 years old with active or convalescent COVID-19.

J is TRBJ1-1 and V is TRBV28; no clear D. Germline CDR1 and CDR2: MDHEN and SYDVKM. The CDR3 consists of 11 residues. The V end lost 7 bases, the J end lost 8 bases, and 11 bases lay between the germline ends. CDR3 sequence reads: CASMSGGEAFF. The CDR3 nucleotides are TGTGCCAGCATGTCTGGAGGGGAAGCTTTCTTT.

The V gene is TRBV3-1 (or the pseudogene TRBV3-2), the J gene TRBJ1-2; D perhaps matches TRBD1 (6 bases). The CDR3 runs to 14 residues. CDR1 and CDR2 (germline): LGHDT, YNNKEL (reference sequence). Trimming removed 4 bases from V and 6 bases from J, with 15 bases in between. CDR3 sequence (DNA): TGTGCCAGCAGCCCACTGGGGGGGCTCAATGGCTACACCTTC. This sequence encodes CASSPLGGLNGYTF.

This clone appeared once. The chain combines TRBV7-3 with TRBJ2-7; possibly TRBD1 for D (6 bases). Trimming removed 1 base from V and 6 bases from J, with 28 bases in between. CDR3 size: 19 residues. Germline V CDR1 and CDR2: SGHTA, FQGTGA. This chain's CDR3 is CASSLIYECGPPRGREQYF. DNA of the CDR3: TGTGCCAGCAGCTTAATTTATGAGTGCGGCCCACCCAGGGGACGCGAGCAGTACTTC.

The CDR3 loop reads CASSYPGQTQETQYF. The CDR3 nucleotides read TGTGCCAGCAGTTATCCAGGACAGACTCAAGAGACCCAGTACTTC. This rearrangement joins TRBV6-2 or TRBV6-3 to TRBJ2-5, with a tentative D call TRBD1 (6 bases). Germline CDR1 reads MNHEY; CDR2 reads SVGEGT. V lost 3 bases and J lost 2, with 13 bases in between. The CDR3 loop spans 15 amino acids.

This rearrangement joins TRBV11-2 to TRBJ1-6; 11 bases line up with TRBD1. With 3 bases clipped from V and 5 bases from J, the junction kept 9 bases outside the gene matches. The CDR3 sequence is 18 residues long. Germline loops: CDR1 SGHAT, CDR2 FQNNGV. The CDR3 sequence is CASSLDRGRIMDNSPLHF. The CDR3 DNA sequence: TGTGCCAGCAGCTTGGACAGGGGGCGCATAATGGATAATTCACCCCTCCACTTT.

The table lists this clone with a few counts. The chain is built from TRBV18 and TRBJ2-2; weak D call: TRBD2 (6 bases). This CDR3 contains 16 residues. Per germline, CDR1 KGHSH and CDR2 LQKENI. Trimming shortened V by 0 bases and J by 5 bases, and 13 bases separated the two germline ends. CDR3: CASSPPVASVTGELFF. The CDR3 DNA sequence: TGTGCCAGCTCACCACCGGTGGCTAGCGTGACCGGGGAGCTGTTTTTT.

This clone was found once. The rearrangement links TRBV6-5 to TRBJ1-2, with D maybe TRBD1 (5 bases). The germline V gene has CDR1 MNHEY and CDR2 SVGAGI. The CDR3 runs 14 residues. V lost 7 bases to trimming and J lost 8 bases, with 20 bases between them. The CDR3 region has the DNA TGTGCCAGCACCCGTGTCAGGGCCTGGACGGGCTACACCTTC. Protein product: CASTRVRAWTGYTF.

A word on this clone: The sample has other DNA sequences that encode this CDR3 too. The chain has TRBV11-2 and TRBJ2-7; D might be TRBD1 (6 bases). Trimming left V 1 base short and J 1 base short, with 8 bases between. Germline assignment: CDR1 SGHAT and CDR2 FQNNGV. The CDR3 consists of 14 residues. The DNA of the CDR3 is TGTGCCAGCAGCTTAGGGACAGATTCCTACGAGCAGTACTTC. Its protein is CASSLGTDSYEQYF.

This rearrangement joins TRBV30 to TRBJ1-4, with TRBD1 matching over 8 bases. Trimming at V came to 5 bases and at J to 10 bases, leaving 12 bases not matched to a gene. The CDR3 covers 14 residues. In germline, CDR1 is GTSNPN, CDR2 SVGIG (reference sequence). CDR3 nucleotides: TGTGCCTGGCTTCTTGACAGGGGCGCCGGAAAACTGTTTTTT. It yields the protein CAWLLDRGAGKLFF.

The V and J genes are TRBV7-2 and TRBJ2-7; TRBD2 matches 14 bases. Per the germline V gene, CDR1 is SGHTA and CDR2 is FQGNSA. CDR3 length: 16 amino acids. With 1 base clipped from V and 3 bases from J, the junction kept 2 bases outside the gene matches. For the CDR3, the DNA is TGTGCCAGCAGCTTAGAGGGGACTAGCGGGGGCTACGAGCAGTACTTC. As protein: CASSLEGTSGGYEQYF.

The chain links TRBV15 to TRBJ1-5, with D perhaps TRBD1 (5 bases). The length of the CDR3 is 15 residues. V lost 0 bases and J 4 bases, leaving 10 bases between the germline ends. Germline CDR1 reads LNHNV; CDR2 reads YYDKDF (reference sequence). In DNA form, the CDR3 reads TGTGCCACCAGCAGAGACTTCACAGGAAATCAGCCCCAGCATTTT. Its protein product is CATSRDFTGNQPQHF. Supplemented by reference TRBV15 and TRBJ1-5, the full variable domain reads DAMVIQNPRYQVTQFGKPVTLSCSQTLNHNVMYWYQQKSSQAPKLLFHYYDKDFNNEADTPDNFQSRRPNTSFCFLDIRSPGLGDTAMYLCATSRDFTGNQPQHFGDGTRLSIL.

The J gene is TRBJ1-4, the V gene TRBV11-2, with a weak D call TRBD1 (6 bases). In germline, CDR1 is SGHAT, CDR2 FQNNGV. The germline V and J ends were trimmed by 7 bases and 0 bases, with 12 bases remaining between them. This CDR3 region has 15 residues. The CDR3 loop reads CASTQGRATNEKLFF. The CDR3, as DNA: TGTGCCAGCACCCAGGGGAGGGCAACTAATGAAAAACTGTTTTTT.

The genes are TRBV9 and TRBJ2-7; TRBD2 is a possible D gene (5 bases). The CDR3 totals 14 residues. Germline CDR1 SGDLS, CDR2 YYNGEE. Between the trimmed V and J ends, which lost 0 bases and 5 bases, there was a span of 12 bases. DNA for the CDR3: TGTGCCAGCAGCGTAGGTCCTAGCTTCGACGAGCAGTACTTC. As protein: CASSVGPSFDEQYF. Full variable domain (remainder filled in from reference TRBV9 and TRBJ2-7): DSGVTQTPKHLITATGQRVTLRCSPRSGDLSVYWYQQSLDQGLQFLIQYYNGEERAKGNILERFSAQQFPDLHSELNLSSLELGDSALYFCASSVGPSFDEQYFGPGTRLTVT.

The chain combines TRBV30 with TRBJ2-2, with D unresolved. This CDR3 comprises 16 residues. Looked up from germline, CDR1 is GTSNPN and CDR2 is SVGIG (reference sequence). The V end was cut by 0 bases, the J end by 0 bases, with 11 bases between. CDR3 coding DNA: TGTGCCTGGAGTGTAGTCTATTCCGCGAACACCGGGGAGCTGTTTTTT. As protein: CAWSVVYSANTGELFF.